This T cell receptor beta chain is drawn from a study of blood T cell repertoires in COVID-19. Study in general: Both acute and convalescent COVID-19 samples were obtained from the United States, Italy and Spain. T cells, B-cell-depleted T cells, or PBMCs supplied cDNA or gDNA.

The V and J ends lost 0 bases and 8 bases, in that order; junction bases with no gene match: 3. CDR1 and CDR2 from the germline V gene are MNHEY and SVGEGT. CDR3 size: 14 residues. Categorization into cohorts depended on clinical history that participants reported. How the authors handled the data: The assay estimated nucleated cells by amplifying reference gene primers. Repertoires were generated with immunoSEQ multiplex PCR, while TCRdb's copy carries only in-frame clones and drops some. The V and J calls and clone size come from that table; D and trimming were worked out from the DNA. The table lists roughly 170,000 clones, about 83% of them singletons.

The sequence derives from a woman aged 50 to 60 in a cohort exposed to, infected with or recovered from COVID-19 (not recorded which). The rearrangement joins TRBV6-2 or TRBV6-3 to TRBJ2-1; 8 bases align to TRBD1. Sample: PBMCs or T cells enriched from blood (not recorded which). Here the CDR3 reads CASSYSEQGDEQFF. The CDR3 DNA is TGTGCCAGCAGTTACTCTGAACAGGGGGATGAGCAGTTCTTC.